What follows is one T cell receptor (beta chain) and its context. Its antigen is unidentified. This may stem from a read error, because a much larger clone lies one nucleotide away. The sample comes from a study of T-cell memory formation after mild COVID-19. From 5'RACE with constant-segment primers came TCR alpha and TCR beta cDNA libraries that carried sample barcodes and UMIs. TCRdb passed the 5' RACE reads through MiXCR, listing each CDR3 protein once. The sample yields some 250,000 distinct CDR3 sequences, roughly 18% seen once. There are 12 residues in the CDR3. The germline V gene encodes CDR1 SGDLS and CDR2 YYNGEE. Broader study findings: Contracting clones localized mainly to CM and EM when CD4+ and mainly to EMRA when CD8+.

This rearrangement joins TRBV9 to TRBJ2-3, with D unresolved. The receptor's source is a man between 18 and 35 years old who had mild COVID-19 (a few samples of this study predate the infection). Cell type and time point are not known. The source material was PBMCs or a T cell subset sorted from them (not recorded which). The CDR3: CSSSVDADTQYF. For the CDR3, the DNA is TGTTCCAGCAGCGTAGACGCCGATACGCAGTATTTT.